This paragraph reports one T cell receptor beta chain. This clonotype was seen many times. It lacks a known antigen. No much larger clonotype is one base removed from it; base qualities were not supplied. This entry is derived from a study of early T cells in non-severe SARS-CoV-2 infection (dated by TCRdb to the early 2020s). With respect to the entire study: Bulk RNA from unsorted whole blood was used for TCR sequencing, so alpha and beta chains could not be paired.

Trimming at the junction amounts to 3 bases on V and 1 base on J, and the germline ends lie 15 bases apart. Its CDR3 holds 16 amino acids, cysteine through phenylalanine. Only CDR3 DNA is held: 48 bases, read in frame from base 1. The germline V gene provides CDR1 SGHRS and CDR2 YFSETQ. Study-level results and caveats: VDJdb matching was skewed toward anti-spike CD8 responses, so virus-specific expansions were likely underestimated and private and CD4 specificities were missed.

The method behind the library was 5' RACE. The reads were generated on a NextSeq 500. To correct for sequencing error and PCR bias, the TCR library protocol tagged individual cDNA molecules with unique molecular identifiers. Both TCR alpha and beta chains were sequenced, and tight co-correlation was observed between alpha and beta sequence abundances in each sample. Turning to the authors' computational methods: Decombinator V4 was used to annotate TCR sequences for V gene, J gene and CDR3. TCRs were defined as expanded if a significant change between any two time points was detected under a Poisson model with p below 0.0001. Abundances of TCRs were expressed as counts per million after normalisation to the total number of TCRs sequenced in each sample. TRAV1-2 paired with TRAJ12, TRAJ20 or TRAJ33 defined MAIT TCRs, while TRAV10 paired with TRAJ18 defined iNKT TCRs. VDJdb, accessed 1 November 2021, was searched for CMV, EBV and SARS-CoV-2 annotated TCRs, excluding TCRs annotated for multiple antigens. TCRdb reanalyzed the raw reads on its own, using fastp at Q25 for trimming and MiXCR for clone calling, and kept in-frame beta chains. Rows merge per CDR3 protein into single entries with the most common DNA and genes. The authors' filters were not applied to this entry. The sample contains tens of thousands of distinct CDR3 sequences, under 6.5% of them found a single time. Of the sample, 5.2% falls within the top ten clones.

A case-control design nested within a healthcare worker cohort in London, UK, was used, with weekly nasopharyngeal swab PCR tests and blood sampling performed. Healthcare workers were recruited during the week of the UK lockdown, between 23 and 31 March 2020, and followed weekly for up to about 15 weeks. The clonotype originates from an adult who was a healthcare worker with PCR-confirmed SARS-CoV-2 infection or an uninfected control (not recorded which). The sample consisted of whole blood. The chain was built from TRBV5-1 and TRBJ2-3; D gene: possibly TRBD1, on 6 matching bases. Here is the DNA: TGCGCCAGCAGCTCCCTCCGGCCAGGGGGCACAGATACGCAGTATTTT. It specifies CASSSLRPGGTDTQYF.